One sample yielded the 12 T cell receptor beta chains listed below, sequenced in a study of OX40 agonist ivuxolimab in advanced cancers. Profiled with immunoSEQ multiplex PCR; TCRdb holds only in-frame clones, not every one. The sample has about 70,000 clones, roughly 80% seen once; the top ten hold 0.85% to 1.3%. This specimen consisted of CD4+ or CD8+ T cells sorted from blood, obtained in a trial of the OX40 agonist ivuxolimab. These receptors all come from an adult with an advanced solid tumor such as melanoma, head and neck, liver or kidney cancer.

The V and J genes are TRBV9 and TRBJ2-3; D may correspond to TRBD1 or TRBD2 (5 bases each). The CDR3 sequence is 14 residues long. V lost 5 bases and J 5 bases, leaving 15 bases between the germline ends. Germline V CDR1 and CDR2: SGDLS, YYNGEE. The CDR3 region has the DNA TGTGCCAGCAGACCGGGGCGGTATGGAGATACGCAGTATTTT. As protein: CASRPGRYGDTQYF.

This CDR3 reads CASSGGISGNTIYF. CDR3 nucleotide sequence: TGTGCCAGTAGCGGCGGGATCTCTGGAAACACCATATATTTT. The chain couples TRBV19 to TRBJ1-3; no clear D gene. Deletions cut 6 bases from V and 0 bases from J, with 9 bases between. CDR3 length: 14 amino acids. The germline V gene has CDR1 LNHDA and CDR2 SQIVND (reference sequence).

This rearrangement joins TRBV5-1 to TRBJ1-1; 8 bases match TRBD1. The CDR3 loop spans 18 amino acids. Germline loops: CDR1 SGHRS, CDR2 YFSETQ. V shed 2 bases, J shed 4 bases, and the junction held 16 bases outside the gene matches. CDR3 amino acids: CASSFSPDRAVEGTEAFF. The CDR3 DNA sequence: TGCGCCAGCAGCTTTTCTCCGGACAGGGCTGTGGAAGGCACTGAAGCTTTCTTT.

This rearrangement joins TRBV28 to TRBJ2-6, with 9 bases aligning to TRBD1. Germline trimming cut 6 bases from V and 2 bases from J; bases unmatched to any gene: 5. The CDR3 runs 16 residues. The germline CDR1 and CDR2 sequences are MDHEN and SYDVKM. The DNA of the CDR3 is TGTGCCAGCAGCGGGACAGGGAGGGCTGGGGCCAACGTCCTGACTTTC. Its translation: CASSGTGRAGANVLTF.

This chain joins TRBV27 and TRBJ1-3; D might be TRBD1 (6 bases). The V and J ends lost 9 bases and 4 bases respectively, with 19 bases between them. Germline lookup yields CDR1 MNHEY and CDR2 SMNVEV (reference sequence). The CDR3 has 15 residues. CDR3 amino acids: CASYSGGADGNTIYF. The CDR3 DNA sequence: TGTGCCAGTTACTCGGGGGGGGCGGACGGAAACACCATATATTTT.

This clone was counted once. V is TRBV28 and J is TRBJ2-7; TRBD2 might be the D (7 bases). Per germline, CDR1 MDHEN and CDR2 SYDVKM. There are 12 residues in the CDR3. The V end was cut by 6 bases, the J end by 8 bases, with 14 bases between. CDR3 DNA: TGTGCCAGCAGCCCCGAGGGGGGGAAGCAGTACTTC. Amino acids: CASSPEGGKQYF.

The table lists this clone with a few counts. The chain employs TRBV28 and TRBJ2-3; TRBD2 matches 7 bases. This CDR3 region has 16 residues. V was pared by 1 base and J by 2 bases, with 6 bases of the junction left unmatched. Germline V gives CDR1 MDHEN, CDR2 SYDVKM. The CDR3 is CASSLYGEGHTDTQYF. The CDR3 bases are TGTGCCAGCAGTTTATACGGGGAGGGTCACACAGATACGCAGTATTTT.

The V call is TRBV6-5, the J call TRBJ2-4, with a possible D match to TRBD1 (6 bases). The CDR3 is 15 amino acids. V was clipped by 5 bases and J by 0 bases, with 11 bases between them. CDR1 MNHEY and CDR2 SVGAGI come from the germline V gene. Here the CDR3 DNA reads TGTGCCAGCAGTAACACAGGGCTAGCCAAAAACATTCAGTACTTC. Translating it yields CASSNTGLAKNIQYF.

This sequence joins TRBV27 and TRBJ2-7, with TRBD2 identical over 7 bases. The germline V gene encodes CDR1 MNHEY and CDR2 SMNVEV (reference sequence). The V and J ends lost 6 bases and 2 bases, in that order; junction bases with no gene match: 4. This CDR3 comprises 13 residues. CDR3 protein: CASSRLAPYEQYF. DNA for the CDR3: TGTGCCAGCAGCCGACTAGCTCCCTACGAGCAGTACTTC.

The V and J genes are TRBV19 and TRBJ1-1, with a possible D match to TRBD1 (6 bases). In germline, CDR1 is LNHDA, CDR2 SQIVND (reference sequence). The CDR3 extends over 13 amino acids. The germline V and J ends were trimmed by 6 bases and 7 bases, with 15 bases remaining between them. The CDR3 DNA is TGTGCCAGTAGGGTGGGGGCTATTGGTGAAGCTTTCTTT. It codes for CASRVGAIGEAFF.

The rearrangement uses TRBV5-1 and TRBJ2-3; the D gene could be TRBD1 or TRBD2 (5 bases each). The V gene lost 4 bases and the J gene lost 2 bases, with 14 bases spanning the gap. Germline loops: CDR1 SGHRS, CDR2 YFSETQ. CDR3 size: 15 residues. The CDR3 here is CASSPGTYHTDTQYF. The CDR3 DNA follows: TGCGCCAGCAGCCCAGGGACCTATCACACAGATACGCAGTATTTT. Complete variable domain (other parts from reference TRBV5-1 and TRBJ2-3): KAGVTQTPRYLIKTRGQQVTLSCSPISGHRSVSWYQQTPGQGLQFLFEYFSETQRNKGNFPGRFSGRQFSNSRSEMNVSTLELGDSALYLCASSPGTYHTDTQYFGPGTRLTVL.

V is TRBV6-5 and J is TRBJ2-7; D gene unclear. The germline V and J ends were trimmed by 0 bases and 2 bases, with 5 bases remaining between them. The CDR3 is 13 residues long. Germline CDR1 reads MNHEY; CDR2 reads SVGAGI. CDR3 in amino acids: CASSYSFTYEQYF. As DNA, the CDR3 is TGTGCCAGCAGTTACTCTTTTACCTACGAGCAGTACTTC.